What follows is one T cell receptor (beta chain) and its context. RNA totalling about 0.45 to 1 ug underwent reverse transcription with random hexamers. TCRdb reanalysed the immunoSEQ multiplex PCR reads using MiXCR and keeps one entry per CDR3 protein. The repertoire holds some 80,000 distinct CDR3 sequences, with around 94% as singletons. This entry is derived from a study of CD8 T cells in Susac syndrome. CD8+ and CD4+ T cells from blood underwent TCR beta sequencing, which was carried out in a high-throughput format. CDR1 is SGHDT and CDR2 is YYEEEE in the germline V gene. This CDR3 has 14 residues. V dropped 4 bases and J dropped 6; count of bases not matched to a gene: 6.

Sequencing was performed on CD8+ T cells from PBMCs. This sequence was found in a human donor in good health. The chain is built from TRBV5-6 and TRBJ2-1; 8 nucleotides agree with TRBD1. The CDR3 loop reads CASSRGTGFNEQFF. The CDR3 DNA reads as TGTGCCAGCAGCCGGGGGACAGGCTTCAATGAGCAGTTCTTC.